The 27 T cell receptor beta chains below were found in one sample sequenced in a study of a mutant IDH1 vaccine in newly diagnosed glioma (dated by TCRdb to about 2021). Library creation used the immunoSEQ multiplex PCR assay. The source is immuneACCESS, and TCRdb retained only in-frame sequences with V and J called. Part of the clones is not carried over; for the studies checked, unresolved V genes explain less than half of this, and the remainder is unexplained. The sample contains 45,000 to 55,000 clones, about four fifths of them found a single time. 3.5% to 4.5% of the sample lies in the top ten. The sample's time point label, decoded: week 47, end of study. A 20-mer mutant IDH1 peptide at 300 micrograms in Montanide made up each vaccine dose, which was injected subcutaneously together with topical imiquimod. These receptors are not linked to any known antigen. Material: PBMCs, obtained from a glioma patient whose treatment included an IDH1 peptide vaccine. These receptors all come from a woman aged 25 to 45 with glioma. Some clones in this sample may be carry-over from other donors' samples.

This clone was counted a few times. The CDR3 sequence: CASSMNSNQPQHF. CDR3 bases: TGTGCCAGTAGTATGAACAGCAATCAGCCCCAGCATTTT. J is TRBJ1-5 and V is TRBV19; D gene ambiguous. The germline V and J ends were trimmed by 3 bases and 1 base, with 4 bases remaining between them. The CDR3 spans 13 residues. The germline CDR1 and CDR2 sequences are LNHDA and SQIVND (reference sequence).

The chain couples TRBV19 to TRBJ2-2; 12 nucleotides align to TRBD1. CDR1 is LNHDA, CDR2 SQIVND, per germline (reference sequence). There are 13 residues in the CDR3. The trim removed 11 bases at V and 6 bases at J, leaving 4 bases unmatched. CDR3 sequence: CAVGQGASGELFF. DNA of the CDR3: TGTGCCGTGGGACAGGGGGCATCCGGGGAGCTGTTTTTT. Variable domain in full (rest from reference TRBV19 and TRBJ2-2): DGGITQSPKYLFRKEGQNVTLSCEQNLNHDAMYWYRQDPGQGLRLIYYSQIVNDFQKGDIAEGYSVSREKKESFPLTVTSAQKNPTAFYLCAVGQGASGELFFGEGSRLTVL.

The chain employs TRBV28 and TRBJ1-3; maybe TRBD1 (5 bases). Trimming shortened V by 6 bases and J by 10 bases, and 10 bases separated the two germline ends. Germline CDR1 reads MDHEN; CDR2 reads SYDVKM. This CDR3 is built from 11 residues. In nucleotides, the CDR3 is TGTGCCAGCAGCGGGTCAGGGACCATATATTTT. This encodes CASSGSGTIYF.

V is TRBV4-1 and J is TRBJ2-7; 9 nucleotides match TRBD2. The CDR3 has 16 residues. Germline loops: CDR1 MGHRA, CDR2 YSYEKL. V lost 0 bases, J lost 6 bases, and 9 bases stayed unmatched. This CDR3 reads CASSQERAGGPGEQYF. The DNA of the CDR3 is TGCGCCAGCAGCCAAGAGAGGGCGGGAGGGCCGGGCGAGCAGTACTTC.

The rearrangement uses TRBV9 and TRBJ2-2, with D possibly called TRBD1 or TRBD2 (6 bases each). CDR1 is SGDLS, CDR2 YYNGEE, per germline. V was shortened by 3 bases and J by 3 bases, with 21 bases between the two germline ends. The CDR3 extends over 18 amino acids. The CDR3 coding sequence is TGTGCCAGCAGCGCCGTGTCAGTTAGGGGGGACTACACCGGGGAGCTGTTTTTT. This sequence encodes CASSAVSVRGDYTGELFF.

This clone was picked up one time. The chain carries TRBV10-3 and TRBJ2-7, with D possibly being TRBD1 or TRBD2 (6 bases each). Per germline, CDR1 ENHRY and CDR2 SYGVKD. The CDR3 sequence is 15 residues long. The V and J ends lost 5 bases and 5 bases respectively, with 19 bases between them. This CDR3 reads CAISNRGGGRHEQYF. Written as DNA, the CDR3 is TGTGCCATCAGTAACCGAGGGGGAGGTCGGCACGAGCAGTACTTC.

In this sample, this clone turned up once. The chain is built from TRBV9 and TRBJ1-2; tentatively, D is TRBD1 (5 bases). The CDR3 extends over 15 amino acids. The germline V gene encodes CDR1 SGDLS and CDR2 YYNGEE. V was clipped by 4 bases and J by 0 bases, with 13 bases between them. The CDR3 reads CASSPGGVTNYGYTF. In DNA form, the CDR3 reads TGTGCCAGCAGCCCGGGGGGAGTAACTAACTATGGCTACACCTTC. Supplemented by reference TRBV9 and TRBJ1-2, the full variable domain reads DSGVTQTPKHLITATGQRVTLRCSPRSGDLSVYWYQQSLDQGLQFLIQYYNGEERAKGNILERFSAQQFPDLHSELNLSSLELGDSALYFCASSPGGVTNYGYTFGSGTRLTVV.

The chain recombines TRBV30 with TRBJ2-3; D ambiguous. Trimming removed 5 bases from V and 0 bases from J, with 18 bases in between. The germline V gene encodes CDR1 GTSNPN and CDR2 SVGIG (reference sequence). This CDR3 has 16 amino acids. CDR3 DNA sequence: TGTGCCTGGTTCGGGCCCAAGCGTACTAGCACAGATACGCAGTATTTT. Translation gives CAWFGPKRTSTDTQYF.

The chain joins TRBV28 to TRBJ2-1; the match to TRBD2 covers 10 bases. Germline values: CDR1 MDHEN, CDR2 SYDVKM. This CDR3 spans 16 amino acids. The trim removed 6 bases at V and 2 bases at J, leaving 7 bases unmatched. The CDR3 sequence is CASSDPGLATYNEQFF. CDR3 DNA: TGTGCCAGCAGCGACCCGGGACTAGCGACCTACAATGAGCAGTTCTTC.

The chain links TRBV4-1 to TRBJ2-3, with D unresolved. In germline, CDR1 is MGHRA, CDR2 YSYEKL. V was trimmed by 1 base and J by 1 base, leaving 12 bases between them. This CDR3 region has 16 residues. The CDR3 protein is CASSQGIPPGTDTQYF. Written as DNA, the CDR3 is TGCGCCAGCAGCCAAGGAATTCCCCCAGGCACAGATACGCAGTATTTT.

V usage is TRBV10-1 and J usage is TRBJ1-5, with a weak D call TRBD1 (6 bases). The CDR3 spans 18 residues. V lost 6 bases, J lost 5 bases, and 26 bases lay in between. CDR1 is WNHNN, CDR2 SYGVQD, per germline (reference sequence). DNA for the CDR3: TGCGCCAGCAGCAGCGTAGGCGGGGGCGAAGGGGAACATCAGCCCCAGCATTTT. Its translation is CASSSVGGGEGEHQPQHF.

The rearrangement joins TRBV14 to TRBJ2-7; TRBD1 matches 12 bases. The ends lost 6 bases at V and 7 bases at J; junction bases unmatched: 7. Per germline, CDR1 SGHDN and CDR2 FVKESK. This CDR3 comprises 14 residues. In DNA, the CDR3 is TGTGCCAGCAGTCGCGGGACAGGGGGCTTTGAGCAGTACTTC. It yields the protein CASSRGTGGFEQYF.

This clone was seen only once. V and J are TRBV4-1 and TRBJ1-1; 9 nucleotides line up with TRBD1. The CDR3 extends over 17 amino acids. V lost 5 bases to trimming and J lost 1 base; unmatched junction nucleotides: 11. Germline loops: CDR1 MGHRA, CDR2 YSYEKL. Here the CDR3 DNA reads TGCGCCAGCAGCAGGGGACAGGGAAGTGACGGGAACACTGAAGCTTTCTTT. It translates to CASSRGQGSDGNTEAFF.

The chain couples TRBV19 to TRBJ2-7; 8 nucleotides agree with TRBD1. Trimming took 2 bases from V and 4 from J; bases not matched to a gene: 7. Germline CDR1 reads LNHDA; CDR2 reads SQIVND (reference sequence). The CDR3 spans 15 residues. The CDR3 reads CASSITQGAGYEQYF. The CDR3 region has the DNA TGTGCCAGTAGTATAACCCAGGGGGCGGGGTACGAGCAGTACTTC.

This clone was counted a single time. This rearrangement joins TRBV6-1 to TRBJ1-4, with D hard to call. Trimming cost V 3 bases and J 8 bases, with 13 bases left between them. Germline V lookup: CDR1 MNHNS, CDR2 SASEGT. The CDR3 runs 14 residues. The CDR3 bases are TGTGCCAGCAGTGAGAGAGGGAGGCAGGAAAAACTGTTTTTT. This sequence encodes CASSERGRQEKLFF.

This clone was recorded only once. J is TRBJ1-1 and V is TRBV18, with 7 bases matching TRBD1. Germline trimming cut 5 bases from V and 1 base from J; bases unmatched to any gene: 7. Germline V lookup: CDR1 KGHSH, CDR2 LQKENI. This CDR3 has 15 residues. In DNA, the CDR3 is TGTGCCAGCTCAGCACAGGGGCCCCCGAACACTGAAGCTTTCTTT. The encoded protein is CASSAQGPPNTEAFF.

The chain joins TRBV7-2 to TRBJ2-7, with TRBD2 matching 9 bases. V lost 0 bases, J lost 1 base, and 4 bases stayed unmatched. Germline V gives CDR1 SGHTA, CDR2 FQGNSA. CDR3 length equals 16 residues. Written as DNA, the CDR3 is TGTGCCAGCAGCTTAGCAGGGCTAGCGGGATCCTACGAGCAGTACTTC. This codes for CASSLAGLAGSYEQYF.

This clone appeared once. Germline and junction disagree at one end, which may indicate a read error. The V gene is TRBV7-7, the J gene TRBJ2-2, with 9 bases lining up with TRBD1. CDR1 SSHAT and CDR2 FNYEAQ come from the germline V gene (reference sequence). This CDR3 region has 20 residues. CDR3 nucleotide sequence: TGTGCTAGCAGCTTAGAGCGGGTATGGGGACAGGGCCCGAACACCGGGGAGCTGTTTTTT. This codes for CASSLERVWGQGPNTGELFF.

J is TRBJ2-7 and V is TRBV29-1, with 12 bases lining up with TRBD2. J gave up 3 bases and V 6 bases, and 9 bases lay outside the gene matches. The germline CDR1 and CDR2 sequences are SQVTM and ANQGSEA. This CDR3 is 15 amino acids long. The CDR3, as DNA: TGCAGCGTGGGAGGGGGACTAGCGGGTTACTACGAGCAGTACTTC. Protein sequence: CSVGGGLAGYYEQYF.

Of note for this clone: Other DNA sequences in the sample encode the same CDR3. The chain employs TRBV30 and TRBJ2-7; D is unclear. The CDR3 has 11 amino acids. Looked up from germline, CDR1 is GTSNPN and CDR2 is SVGIG (reference sequence). Trimming took off 2 bases at V and 4 bases at J, with 6 bases between the two ends. CDR3 bases: TGTGCCTGGAGTTCTACTTACGAGCAGTACTTC. This encodes CAWSSTYEQYF.

V gene TRBV6-1 combines with J gene TRBJ1-3, with a tentative D call TRBD1 (6 bases). V lost 0 bases, J lost 2 bases, and 20 bases lay in between. Germline values: CDR1 MNHNS, CDR2 SASEGT. The CDR3 runs 19 residues. The CDR3 spells CASSEASARQAITGNTIYF. The CDR3 bases are TGTGCCAGCAGTGAAGCTTCAGCCCGACAGGCCATAACTGGAAACACCATATATTTT.

V is TRBV4-1 and J is TRBJ2-5; 8 bases match TRBD2. The V gene end was trimmed by 0 bases and the J gene end by 5 bases; junction bases not matched to a gene: 2. Germline CDR1 reads MGHRA; CDR2 reads YSYEKL. The length of the CDR3 is 14 residues. The CDR3 coding sequence is TGCGCCAGCAGCCAAGACGCTAGCGGGGAGACCCAGTACTTC. Translated: CASSQDASGETQYF.

The V gene is TRBV19, the J gene TRBJ1-1; D gene unclear. The V end was cut by 5 bases, the J end by 1 base, with 8 bases between. The CDR3 runs to 13 residues. Germline assignment: CDR1 LNHDA and CDR2 SQIVND (reference sequence). In DNA, the CDR3 is TGTGCCAGTAGTCCGGGTCAGAACACTGAAGCTTTCTTT. It encodes CASSPGQNTEAFF.

This clone was observed a handful of times. This chain links TRBV5-5 with TRBJ2-1, with D possibly TRBD2 on 6 matching bases. The ends were cut back, 0 bases at V and 5 bases at J, with 12 bases in the middle. The germline V gene encodes CDR1 SGHKS and CDR2 YYEKEE (reference sequence). CDR3 length equals 15 residues. The CDR3, as DNA: TGTGCCAGCAGCTTGGATGGGCTAGCGAACAATGAGCAGTTCTTC. Protein product: CASSLDGLANNEQFF.

The chain couples TRBV2 to TRBJ2-7, with 10 bases fitting TRBD1. CDR1 is SNHLY, CDR2 FYNNEI, per germline. The CDR3 is made up of 13 amino acids. Trimming removed 8 bases from V and 4 bases from J; junction bases left unmatched: 5. CDR3 bases: TGTGCCAGCGGGGGACAGGGGTTTTACGAGCAGTACTTC. It yields the protein CASGGQGFYEQYF.

This clone appeared once. V gene TRBV15 combines with J gene TRBJ2-2, with 8 bases lining up with TRBD2. This CDR3 has 18 amino acids. Trimming at V came to 2 bases and at J to 1 base, leaving 9 bases not matched to a gene. CDR1 and CDR2 from the germline V gene are LNHNV and YYDKDF (reference sequence). The CDR3 spells CATSRPPPTSGNTGELFF. DNA of the CDR3: TGTGCCACCAGCAGACCTCCTCCAACTAGCGGGAACACCGGGGAGCTGTTTTTT.

This clone was counted between two and nine times. The chain's CDR3 is CATSTRTNEQFF. The CDR3 coding sequence is TGTGCCACCAGCACCCGGACTAATGAGCAGTTCTTC. This chain connects TRBV15 to TRBJ2-1, with TRBD2 as a possible D gene (5 bases). This CDR3 spans 12 amino acids. Trimming took 4 bases from V and 7 from J, leaving 8 bases between them. Per germline, CDR1 LNHNV and CDR2 YYDKDF (reference sequence). The whole variable domain, filled in from reference TRBV15 and TRBJ2-1, reads DAMVIQNPRYQVTQFGKPVTLSCSQTLNHNVMYWYQQKSSQAPKLLFHYYDKDFNNEADTPDNFQSRRPNTSFCFLDIRSPGLGDTAMYLCATSTRTNEQFFGPGTRLTVL.